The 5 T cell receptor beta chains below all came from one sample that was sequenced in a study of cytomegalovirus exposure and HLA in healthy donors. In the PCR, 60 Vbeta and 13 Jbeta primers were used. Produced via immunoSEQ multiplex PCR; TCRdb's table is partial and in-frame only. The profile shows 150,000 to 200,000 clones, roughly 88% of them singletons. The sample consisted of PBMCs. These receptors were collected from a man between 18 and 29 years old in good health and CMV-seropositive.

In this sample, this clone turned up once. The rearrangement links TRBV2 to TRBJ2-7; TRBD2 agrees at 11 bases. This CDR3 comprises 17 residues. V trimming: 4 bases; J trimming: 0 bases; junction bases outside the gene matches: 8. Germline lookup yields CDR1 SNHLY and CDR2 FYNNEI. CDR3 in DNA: TGTGCCAGCAGTGTTAGCGGGGGGGCCGGGGGCTCCTACGAGCAGTACTTC. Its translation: CASSVSGGAGGSYEQYF. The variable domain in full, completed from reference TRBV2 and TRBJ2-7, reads EPEVTQTPSHQVTQMGQEVILRCVPISNHLYFYWYRQILGQKVEFLVSFYNNEISEKSEIFDDQFSVERPDGSNFTLKIRSTKLEDSAMYFCASSVSGGAGGSYEQYFGPGTRLTVT.

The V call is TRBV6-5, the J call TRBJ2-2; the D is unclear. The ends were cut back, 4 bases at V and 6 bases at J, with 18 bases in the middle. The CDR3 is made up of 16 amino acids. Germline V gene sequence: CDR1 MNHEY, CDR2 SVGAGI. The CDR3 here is CASSFAARGFAGELFF. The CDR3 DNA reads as TGTGCCAGCAGTTTTGCTGCACGAGGATTCGCCGGGGAGCTGTTTTTT.

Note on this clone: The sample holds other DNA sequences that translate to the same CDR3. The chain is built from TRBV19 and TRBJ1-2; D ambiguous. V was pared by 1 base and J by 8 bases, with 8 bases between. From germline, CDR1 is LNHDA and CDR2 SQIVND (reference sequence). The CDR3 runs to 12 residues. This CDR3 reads CASSIVAGGYTF. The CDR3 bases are TGTGCCAGTAGTATAGTGGCCGGGGGCTACACCTTC.

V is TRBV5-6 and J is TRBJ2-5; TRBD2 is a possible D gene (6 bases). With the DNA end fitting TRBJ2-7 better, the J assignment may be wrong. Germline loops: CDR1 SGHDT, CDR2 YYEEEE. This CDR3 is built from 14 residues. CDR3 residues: CASSLRLVTYEQYF. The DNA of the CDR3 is TGTGCCAGCAGCTTGAGACTAGTAACCTACGAGCAGTACTTC.

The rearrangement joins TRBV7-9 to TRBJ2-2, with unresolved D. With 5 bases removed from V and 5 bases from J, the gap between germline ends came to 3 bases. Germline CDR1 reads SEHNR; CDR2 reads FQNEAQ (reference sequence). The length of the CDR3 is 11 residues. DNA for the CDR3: TGTGCCAGCAGCCGGACCGGGGAGCTGTTTTTT. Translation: CASSRTGELFF.